This entry features one TCR beta chain sequence. The source of the sample is a study of blood T cell repertoires in COVID-19. For the study at large: Italy, Spain and the United States were the sources of the convalescent and acute COVID-19 samples. Sample material is recorded as cDNA or gDNA derived from T cells, B-cell-depleted T cells, or PBMCs.

Study processing details: For nucleated cells, counts were estimated from reference gene primer amplification. The repertoire was sequenced with immunoSEQ multiplex PCR; TCRdb's copy has only in-frame clones and lacks some. That table supplies the V and J calls and clone size; D and trimming were determined from the DNA. The data show about 68,000 clones, 89% seen once. V lost 6 bases to trimming and J lost 8 bases, with 19 bases between them. The germline gives CDR1 SNHLY, CDR2 FYNNEI. There are 15 residues in the CDR3. Input material: peripheral blood. The V call is TRBV2, the J call TRBJ1-4, with a weak D call TRBD1 (5 bases). This receptor was taken from a man aged 45-60 years with active COVID-19. In nucleotides, the CDR3 is TGTGCCAGCAGGGCCGGGACCCAGACTAGAGAAAAACTGTTTTTT. It yields the protein CASRAGTQTREKLFF.